The sequence of this TCR beta chain was determined in a study of T cell changes during pregnancy in multiple sclerosis. Sequencing was performed with immunoSEQ multiplex PCR; in TCRdb, only in-frame clones are kept and a portion is missing. Among about 40,000 clones listed, over 85% were seen once. The CDR3 runs 12 residues. Germline-derived CDR1 and CDR2 are MNHNS and SASEGT. Trimming shortened V by 5 bases and J by 3 bases, and 8 bases separated the two germline ends. Material: CD4+ T cells from peripheral blood mononuclear cells, obtained before pregnancy. This chain links TRBV6-1 with TRBJ2-7; D remains ambiguous. The TCR sequence derives from a female donor with multiple sclerosis, enrolled in a pregnancy study. The chain's CDR3 is CASSLVFYEQYF. The CDR3, as DNA: TGTGCCAGCAGTCTCGTCTTCTACGAGCAGTACTTC.